These 32 T cell receptor beta chains share one sample of origin, sequenced in a study of blood T cells in healthy people across ages. A J-beta primer mix and a sample-barcoded 5' primer were used in a second PCR of roughly 6 to 11 cycles. TCRdb used MiXCR to reprocess the 5' RACE reads, holding one entry per CDR3 protein. Of 1.5 million to 1.8 million distinct CDR3 sequences in the sample, 42% are singletons; the top ten hold over 3.5%. The sample consisted of blood. The receptors stem from a woman aged 18-30 years in good health.

This clonotype was detected only a few times. The chain combines TRBV20-1 with TRBJ1-6; the match to TRBD1 covers 7 bases. Germline CDR1 is DFQATT and CDR2 is SNEGSKA (reference sequence). The CDR3 totals 15 residues. Losses at the gene ends were 2 bases for V and 5 bases for J; bases not matched to a gene: 6. CDR3 sequence: CSARPGTANNSPLHF. CDR3 sequence (DNA): TGCAGTGCTAGACCCGGGACAGCGAATAATTCACCCCTCCACTTT.

The chain combines TRBV7-6 with TRBJ2-1; D possibly corresponds to TRBD2 (5 bases). Per the germline V gene, CDR1 is SGHVS and CDR2 is FNYEAQ. The CDR3 covers 17 residues. Trimming removed 0 bases from V and 0 bases from J, with 12 bases in between. CDR3 region: CASSLAPRGSSYNEQFF. DNA of the CDR3: TGTGCCAGCAGCTTAGCGCCCCGAGGGAGCTCCTACAATGAGCAGTTCTTC.

This chain uses TRBV6-2 or TRBV6-3 with TRBJ1-6; tentative D call: TRBD1 (6 bases). V lost 0 bases and J 11 bases, leaving 14 bases between the germline ends. The CDR3 is 15 amino acids. CDR1 MNHEY and CDR2 SVGEGT come from the germline V gene. CDR3 sequence (DNA): TGTGCCAGCAGTTACTCGATATTACAGGGAACACCCCTCCACTTT. Protein sequence: CASSYSILQGTPLHF.

V gene TRBV12-3 or TRBV12-4 combines with J gene TRBJ2-3; tentatively, D is TRBD1 (6 bases). CDR3 length equals 11 residues. Trimming took 3 bases from V and 9 from J, leaving 7 bases between them. The CDR3 DNA sequence: TGTGCCAGCAGTTTTGACAGGACGCAGTATTTT. This encodes CASSFDRTQYF.

This chain joins TRBV27 and TRBJ1-2; D uncertain. V lost 2 bases and J 3 bases, leaving 7 bases between the germline ends. CDR1 is MNHEY, CDR2 SMNVEV, per germline (reference sequence). The CDR3 has 13 amino acids. CDR3 nucleotides: TGTGCCAGCAGTTTAAAGGGCGACTATGGCTACACCTTC. Protein sequence: CASSLKGDYGYTF.

There are a few counts of this clonotype. The V call is TRBV20-1, the J call TRBJ1-2; 12 bases are shared with TRBD1. This CDR3 is built from 14 residues. J gave up 5 bases and V 3 bases, and 4 bases lay outside the gene matches. Germline CDR1 is DFQATT and CDR2 is SNEGSKA (reference sequence). The CDR3 sequence is CSASTGQGAYGYTF. The CDR3 DNA reads TGCAGTGCTAGTACGGGACAGGGGGCTTATGGCTACACCTTC.

In the case of this clonotype: At one of its ends the junction is not consistent with the germline gene, which may arise from a read error. The rearrangement links TRBV6-6 to TRBJ2-5; D is unresolved. The germline gives CDR1 MNHNY, CDR2 SVGAGI (reference sequence). There are 12 residues in the CDR3. CDR3 coding DNA: TGTGCCGGCAGTTACCGTATTAATGAGCAGTACTTC. Its translation is CAGSYRINEQYF.

In this sample, this clonotype turned up a few times. The gene calls are TRBV9 and TRBJ2-5, with TRBD2 matching over 7 bases. V shed 7 bases and J 1 base; nucleotides not matched to a gene: 10. Per the germline V gene, CDR1 is SGDLS and CDR2 is YYNGEE. This CDR3 is 15 amino acids long. The CDR3 coding sequence is TGTGCCAGCGCTGCGGCTAGCGGAGCCCAAGAGACCCAGTACTTC. It yields the protein CASAAASGAQETQYF.

V usage is TRBV20-1 and J usage is TRBJ1-2; TRBD1 is a possible D gene (6 bases). Trimming left V 6 bases short and J 5 bases short, with 13 bases between. This CDR3 has 12 residues. Germline lookup yields CDR1 DFQATT and CDR2 SNEGSKA (reference sequence). Here the CDR3 DNA reads TGCAGTGCGGCAGGGGCAAATTATGGCTACACCTTC. This encodes CSAAGANYGYTF.

This clonotype was found a few times. The genes are TRBV20-1 and TRBJ2-5; D gene unclear. This CDR3 spans 13 amino acids. Germline V CDR1 and CDR2: DFQATT, SNEGSKA (reference sequence). Trimming removed 6 bases from V and 0 bases from J, with 11 bases in between. The CDR3 reads CSAVSDNQETQYF. The CDR3 DNA follows: TGCAGTGCCGTTTCCGACAACCAAGAGACCCAGTACTTC.

This clonotype was counted only a few times. The chain has TRBV7-9 and TRBJ2-3; TRBD2 matches 9 bases. V shed 6 bases and J 2 bases; nucleotides not matched to a gene: 3. Per germline, CDR1 SEHNR and CDR2 FQNEAQ (reference sequence). CDR3 length: 14 residues. CDR3 residues: CASRASGDTDTQYF. CDR3 in DNA: TGTGCCAGCAGGGCTAGCGGGGACACAGATACGCAGTATTTT.

This clonotype was counted only a few times. The chain carries TRBV15 and TRBJ2-7; 7 bases agree with TRBD1. Germline V CDR1 and CDR2: LNHNV, YYDKDF (reference sequence). Trimming took 3 bases from V and 3 from J; bases not matched to a gene: 5. The CDR3 covers 14 residues. CDR3 loop: CATSSGTDFYEQYF. The CDR3 DNA sequence: TGTGCCACCAGCAGCGGGACAGACTTCTACGAGCAGTACTTC.

The chain combines TRBV21-1 with TRBJ2-7; the listed D gene, TRBD2, was not tested against the DNA. TRBV21-1 is noted as a pseudogene. The CDR3 runs to 15 residues. CDR3 sequence (DNA): TGTGCCAGCAGCAAGGGACTAGCGGCCCCCAATGAGCAGTACTTC. Amino acid sequence: CASSKGLAAPNEQYF.

The J gene is TRBJ2-3, the V gene TRBV10-3; D remains unclear. There are 14 residues in the CDR3. V lost 4 bases to trimming and J lost 6 bases, with 14 bases between them. Germline CDR1 is ENHRY and CDR2 is SYGVKD. The CDR3 protein is CAISVSNAQDTQYF. CDR3 in DNA: TGTGCCATCAGTGTGTCGAATGCCCAGGATACGCAGTATTTT.

This chain joins TRBV12-3 or TRBV12-4 and TRBJ1-2; 7 bases fit TRBD1. The CDR3 extends over 16 amino acids. V lost 3 bases, J lost 8 bases, and 15 bases stayed unmatched. The CDR3 sequence is CASSLGPVGRGEGYTF. In nucleotides, the CDR3 is TGTGCCAGCAGTTTGGGACCTGTCGGCAGGGGGGAAGGCTACACCTTC.

V and J are TRBV7-9 and TRBJ2-3; 11 positions agree with TRBD2. This CDR3 has 16 residues. Trimming at V came to 4 bases and at J to 5 bases, leaving 8 bases not matched to a gene. In germline, CDR1 is SEHNR, CDR2 FQNEAQ (reference sequence). The CDR3, as DNA: TGTGCCAGCAGCTCGCCGGGACTAGCGGTAGGAGATACGCAGTATTTT. Amino acids: CASSSPGLAVGDTQYF.

J is TRBJ2-1 and V is TRBV2; the D gene could be TRBD1 or TRBD2 (6 bases each). This CDR3 is 14 amino acids long. Trimming took off 7 bases at V and 5 bases at J, with 15 bases between the two ends. Germline CDR1 is SNHLY and CDR2 is FYNNEI. The DNA of the CDR3 is TGTGCCAGCAATAGGGGGGCTCGGGACAATGAGCAGTTCTTC. As protein: CASNRGARDNEQFF.

This clonotype was recorded a few times. V and J are TRBV12-3 or TRBV12-4 and TRBJ2-2, with D maybe TRBD1 (6 bases). The CDR3 length is 15 residues. Trimming shortened V by 1 base and J by 4 bases, and 10 bases separated the two germline ends. CDR3 residues: CASSLDRVGTGELFF. DNA of the CDR3: TGTGCCAGCAGTTTAGACAGGGTCGGCACCGGGGAGCTGTTTTTT.

The table lists this clonotype with a few counts. This chain connects TRBV30 to TRBJ2-1, with TRBD2 identical over 10 bases. J was trimmed by 4 bases and V by 2 bases; bases with no gene match: 5. The CDR3 totals 15 residues. CDR1 is GTSNPN and CDR2 is SVGIG in the germline V gene (reference sequence). CDR3 DNA: TGTGCCTGGAGTAAAAGGACTAGCGGTTACAATGAGCAGTTCTTC. Encoded protein: CAWSKRTSGYNEQFF.

This clonotype was seen just once. The V and J genes are TRBV7-3 and TRBJ2-4, with TRBD1 as a possible D gene (5 bases). Germline loops: CDR1 SGHTA, CDR2 FQGTGA. V lost 2 bases, J lost 13 bases, and 18 bases lay in between. This CDR3 has 14 amino acids. In nucleotides, the CDR3 is TGTGCCAGCAGCTTAGCAGGGTCCCGAGAGATCCAGTACTTC. Its protein is CASSLAGSREIQYF.

This rearrangement joins TRBV5-6 to TRBJ2-1; TRBD2 agrees at 7 bases. The CDR3 runs to 13 residues. Germline lookup yields CDR1 SGHDT and CDR2 YYEEEE. The CDR3 is CARKKRGHNEQFF. The DNA of the CDR3 is TGTGCAAGAAAAAAGCGGGGACACAATGAGCAGTTCTTC.

This chain joins TRBV29-1 and TRBJ2-5, with D tentatively TRBD1 (5 bases). The J call may be in error: the DNA end matches TRBJ2-7 better. Germline assignment: CDR1 SQVTM and CDR2 ANQGSEA. The CDR3 consists of 12 residues. CDR3 sequence (DNA): TGCAGCGTTGATAAGGGGAACGGCGAGCAGTACTTC. Its translation: CSVDKGNGEQYF.

CDR3 in amino acids: CASTRGPGNQETQYF. Here the CDR3 DNA reads TGTGCCAGCACCCGGGGTCCTGGGAATCAAGAGACCCAGTACTTC. The chain joins TRBV12-3 or TRBV12-4 to TRBJ2-5; perhaps TRBD2 as D (5 bases). This CDR3 is 15 amino acids long. Trimming stripped 7 bases from V and 2 bases from J, with 17 bases between.

J is TRBJ2-3 and V is TRBV16; no clear D. CDR1 and CDR2 from the germline V gene are KGHSY and FQNENV. This CDR3 is built from 15 residues. V lost 0 bases to trimming and J lost 6 bases, with 13 bases between them. CDR3 amino acids: CASSQSLVGSDTQYF. In nucleotides, the CDR3 is TGTGCCAGCAGCCAATCTCTAGTGGGTTCGGATACGCAGTATTTT.

This clonotype was detected a few times. V gene TRBV4-1 combines with J gene TRBJ1-4; D may be TRBD1 (5 bases). The CDR3 spans 15 residues. Germline V gives CDR1 MGHRA, CDR2 YSYEKL. The V and J ends lost 0 bases and 5 bases respectively, with 10 bases between them. Here the CDR3 DNA reads TGCGCCAGCAGCCAAGATCCAGGGAGGAATGAAAAACTGTTTTTT. Its translation: CASSQDPGRNEKLFF.

The V and J genes are TRBV11-2 and TRBJ2-4, with D hard to call. Matching the DNA end better, TRBJ2-1 makes the J call doubtful. The CDR3 has 13 amino acids. CDR1 SGHAT and CDR2 FQNNGV come from the germline V gene. CDR3 in DNA: TGTGCCAGCAGTCCTCTGGCCAAAAACATTCAGTTCTTC. Amino acids: CASSPLAKNIQFF.

This clonotype has a handful of counts. The CDR3 coding sequence is TGCAGTGCTCGAAAATTCACCGGGACGGACTCCTACGAGCAGTACTTC. This codes for CSARKFTGTDSYEQYF. V gene TRBV20-1 combines with J gene TRBJ2-7; D tentatively reads TRBD1 or TRBD2 (5 bases each). The CDR3 has 16 amino acids. Germline assignment: CDR1 DFQATT and CDR2 SNEGSKA (reference sequence). V was shortened by 5 bases and J by 0 bases, with 20 bases between the two germline ends.

A remark on this clonotype: At one of its ends the junction is not consistent with the germline gene, which may arise from a read error. This chain uses TRBV7-2 with TRBJ2-6; 7 nucleotides line up with TRBD2. The CDR3 runs to 17 residues. The V gene's germline CDR1 is SGHTA and CDR2 FQGNSA. This CDR3 reads CAGSLVGGVSGANVLTF. In DNA form, the CDR3 reads TGTGCCGGCAGCTTAGTTGGGGGGGTCTCTGGGGCCAACGTCCTGACTTTC.

This clonotype occurred many times. The rearrangement links TRBV7-2 to TRBJ2-1; 11 nucleotides agree with TRBD2. CDR3 length: 15 residues. V was pared by 5 bases and J by 4 bases, with 4 bases of the junction left unmatched. Germline CDR1 reads SGHTA; CDR2 reads FQGNSA. The CDR3 spells CASSDRLAGYNEQFF. DNA of the CDR3: TGTGCCAGCAGCGACCGACTAGCGGGGTACAATGAGCAGTTCTTC.

This clonotype came up many times. This sequence joins TRBV4-3 and TRBJ2-3; 8 bases match TRBD2. The J segment lost 2 bases and the V segment lost 3 bases, leaving 13 bases of the junction unmatched. CDR1 and CDR2 (germline): LGHNA, YSLEER. This CDR3 spans 18 amino acids. The CDR3 DNA reads TGCGCCAGCAGCCACAGGGCCCTAGCGGGCGTTTACACAGATACGCAGTATTTT. Translating gives CASSHRALAGVYTDTQYF.

The rearrangement links TRBV10-2 to TRBJ2-1; D perhaps matches TRBD1 (5 bases). Trimming took off 7 bases at V and 0 bases at J, with 16 bases between the two ends. The CDR3 extends over 16 amino acids. CDR1 is WSHSY, CDR2 SAAADI, per germline. The CDR3 spells CASTVSGPLSYNEQFF. The CDR3, as DNA: TGCGCCAGCACAGTTTCAGGGCCCCTCTCCTACAATGAGCAGTTCTTC.

The chain carries TRBV13 and TRBJ2-7; D perhaps matches TRBD1 (6 bases). Germline V gene sequence: CDR1 PRHDT, CDR2 FYEKMQ (reference sequence). CDR3 length: 14 amino acids. Trimming removed 3 bases from V and 6 bases from J, with 15 bases in between. CDR3 nucleotide sequence: TGTGCCAGCAGCTTGGGGGCTGGTTACGGCGAGCAGTACTTC. Translating it yields CASSLGAGYGEQYF.